What follows describes a single T cell receptor beta chain. Each sample's input was about 250 ng genomic DNA, some 38,000 genome equivalents. One tube held mixed TRB-A and TRB-B primer pools for touch-down PCR. From its re-call of the multiplex PCR reads, TCRdb lists each CDR3 protein once, without DNA. Recorded for this sample: around 7,500 distinct CDR3 sequences. The data were obtained in a study of T cell clusters in autoimmune cytopenias. Germline CDR1 is DFQATT and CDR2 is SNEGSKA (reference sequence). This CDR3 region has 17 residues. These data were also reused for a study on T cell repertoires in aging, cancer and after chemotherapy. That report notes: Donors were grouped into six age bands spanning 30 or younger through 70 or older. In cancer patients, declining TCR diversity with age involved lost richness and lost evenness. Median generation probability rose over the chemotherapy interval in each cancer cohort, suggesting rebound thymic output.

The specimen was peripheral blood. The genes are TRBV20-1 and TRBJ2-1; the TCRdb call, TRBD2, lacks DNA for checking. This clonotype was obtained from a human donor with an autoimmune cytopenia or autoimmune hepatitis (not recorded which). CDR3 amino acids: CSAPGLAGGGSYNEQFF.